Listed below are T cell receptor beta chains from one sample, sequenced in a study of T cells in Graves' hyperthyroidism and ophthalmopathy. TCRdb recomputed calls from the multiplex PCR reads with MiXCR, one row per CDR3 protein. The data contain approximately 150,000 distinct CDR3 sequences, 9.4% of them singletons. The sequenced sample was blood. Source of these receptors: a woman between 18 and 29 years old with Graves' hyperthyroidism that later progressed to Graves' ophthalmopathy. CDR3s include the opening cysteine and the closing phenylalanine or tryptophan. The D gene is left open where the match is weak. Clone size is stated in some rows and not others, as once, few, many or a class when expanded.

J gene: TRBJ1-5; clone size: many; V gene: TRBV6-5; D gene: TRBD1; CDR3 length: 13; CDR3 DNA: TGTGCCAGCAGTTACGACAGGGGTCAGCCCCAGCATTTT; CDR3 protein: CASSYDRGQPQHF
J gene: TRBJ1-6; clone size: -; V gene: TRBV19; D gene: -; CDR3 length: 14; CDR3 DNA: TGTGCCAGTAGTCCAGGGGTTGTGAATTCACCCCTCCACTTT; CDR3 protein: CASSPGVVNSPLHF
J gene: TRBJ2-6; clone size: many; V gene: TRBV12-3/TRBV12-4; D gene: -; CDR3 length: 17; CDR3 DNA: TGTGCCAGCAGCACCGAGGGGTCGTATTCTGGGGCCAACGTCCTGACTTTC; CDR3 protein: CASSTEGSYSGANVLTF
J gene: TRBJ1-4; clone size: many; V gene: TRBV20-1; D gene: -; CDR3 length: 13; CDR3 DNA: TGCAGTGCTAGTCCCACGACCAATGAAAAACTGTTTTTT; CDR3 protein: CSASPTTNEKLFF
J gene: TRBJ2-3; clone size: many; V gene: TRBV20-1; D gene: TRBD2; CDR3 length: 17; CDR3 DNA: TGCAGTGCTAGAGATGTAGCGGGGGGGCGTCACACAGATACGCAGTATTTT; CDR3 protein: CSARDVAGGRHTDTQYF
J gene: TRBJ1-6; clone size: -; V gene: TRBV6-2/TRBV6-3; D gene: -; CDR3 length: 14; CDR3 DNA: TGTGCCAGCACGTTCACAGGGATGGGTTCACCCCTCCACTTT; CDR3 protein: CASTFTGMGSPLHF
J gene: TRBJ1-4; clone size: few; V gene: TRBV25-1; D gene: TRBD1; CDR3 length: 15; CDR3 DNA: TGTGCCAGCAGTGAACAGGGGGCAACTAATGAAAAACTGTTTTTT; CDR3 protein: CASSEQGATNEKLFF
J gene: TRBJ1-3; clone size: few; V gene: TRBV3-1; D gene: -; CDR3 length: 12; CDR3 DNA: TGTGCCAGCAGCCAAGTAGACTTCCTCATATATTTT; CDR3 protein: CASSQVDFLIYF
J gene: TRBJ1-2; clone size: many; V gene: TRBV11-2; D gene: TRBD1; CDR3 length: 16; CDR3 DNA: TGTGCCAGCAGGCCAAGTCCGGGACAGGGCGTCTATGGCTACACCTTC; CDR3 protein: CASRPSPGQGVYGYTF
J gene: TRBJ1-2; clone size: -; V gene: TRBV7-9; D gene: -; CDR3 length: 15; CDR3 DNA: TGTGCCAGCAGCTTAGATACAGGGTGGGACTATGGCTACACCTTC; CDR3 protein: CASSLDTGWDYGYTF
J gene: TRBJ2-3; clone size: few; V gene: TRBV19; D gene: -; CDR3 length: 15; CDR3 DNA: TGTGCCAGTACCCAAATGGGGCAGAAAACAGATACGCAGTATTTT; CDR3 protein: CASTQMGQKTDTQYF
J gene: TRBJ2-7; clone size: many; V gene: TRBV6-1; D gene: TRBD2; CDR3 length: 18; CDR3 DNA: TGTGCCAGCAGTGAGAGGAGATTCGGACAAAGCGGGACCTACGAGCAGTACTTC; CDR3 protein: CASSERRFGQSGTYEQYF
J gene: TRBJ1-1; clone size: few; V gene: TRBV4-2; D gene: -; CDR3 length: 17; CDR3 DNA: TGTGCCAGCAGCCAAGATGTAACAGGAGTTGCGGACACTGAAGCTTTCTTT; CDR3 protein: CASSQDVTGVADTEAFF
J gene: TRBJ1-1; clone size: many; V gene: TRBV6-1; D gene: -; CDR3 length: 15; CDR3 DNA: TGTGCCAGCAGTTCACGGACAGAACCTAACACTGAAGCTTTCTTT; CDR3 protein: CASSSRTEPNTEAFF
J gene: TRBJ1-1; clone size: -; V gene: TRBV3-1; D gene: -; CDR3 length: 14; CDR3 DNA: TGTGCCAGCAGCCGCCCGGACCTCAACACTGAAGCTTTCTTT; CDR3 protein: CASSRPDLNTEAFF
J gene: TRBJ2-5; clone size: many; V gene: TRBV9; D gene: -; CDR3 length: 14; CDR3 DNA: TGTGCCAGCAGCGTATCGAGAGGTCAAGAGACCCAGTACTTC; CDR3 protein: CASSVSRGQETQYF
J gene: TRBJ1-2; clone size: -; V gene: TRBV3-1; D gene: TRBD1; CDR3 length: 15; CDR3 DNA: TGTGCCAGCAGCGCTTGGGACAGGGGGCAGTCTGGCTACACCTTC; CDR3 protein: CASSAWDRGQSGYTF
J gene: TRBJ1-5; clone size: many; V gene: TRBV12-3/TRBV12-4; D gene: -; CDR3 length: 14; CDR3 DNA: TGTGCCAGCACCTGGAGGGCAGGGGATCAGCCCCAGCATTTT; CDR3 protein: CASTWRAGDQPQHF
J gene: TRBJ2-2; clone size: many; V gene: TRBV7-9; D gene: -; CDR3 length: 13; CDR3 DNA: TGTGCCAGCACCACGAGGGCGGCCGGGGAGCTGTTTTTT; CDR3 protein: CASTTRAAGELFF
J gene: TRBJ1-6; clone size: many; V gene: TRBV7-8; D gene: -; CDR3 length: 15; CDR3 DNA: TGTGCCAGCAGCCCGGGGACAAGTCAAAATTCACCCCTCCACTTT; CDR3 protein: CASSPGTSQNSPLHF
J gene: TRBJ1-2; clone size: many; V gene: TRBV6-1; D gene: -; CDR3 length: 10; CDR3 DNA: TGTGCCAGCAGTGGGGCTGGCTACACCTTC; CDR3 protein: CASSGAGYTF
J gene: TRBJ2-5; clone size: many; V gene: TRBV20-1; D gene: -; CDR3 length: 11; CDR3 DNA: TGCAGTGCAAACAGGGAAGAGACCCAGTACTTC; CDR3 protein: CSANREETQYF